Described below is a single TCR beta chain sequence and its context. CDR3 length: 14 amino acids. Germline CDR1 and CDR2: MNHEY and SMNVEV (reference sequence). Trimming cost V 6 bases and J 7 bases, with 16 bases left between them. Seattle's enrolled individuals joined amid active infection and were then monitored longitudinally. The repertoire was sequenced with immunoSEQ multiplex PCR; TCRdb's copy has only in-frame clones and lacks some. The repertoire includes some 200,000 clones, approximately 86% of them detected once, and around 1.3% sits in the top ten. These data originate in a study of blood T cell repertoires in COVID-19. Study details: Samples of COVID-19 (acute and convalescent) were obtained from the United States, Italy and Spain. The analysed material was cDNA or gDNA that came from T cells, B-cell-depleted T cells, or PBMCs.

The chain recombines TRBV27 with TRBJ2-1; weak D call: TRBD1 (6 bases). The receptor was derived from a woman in her twenties or thirties with COVID-19, enrolled during active disease. The sequenced material came from peripheral blood. The CDR3 protein is CASSPGAQGNEQFF. The CDR3 coding sequence is TGTGCCAGCAGCCCAGGGGCGCAGGGGAATGAGCAGTTCTTC.